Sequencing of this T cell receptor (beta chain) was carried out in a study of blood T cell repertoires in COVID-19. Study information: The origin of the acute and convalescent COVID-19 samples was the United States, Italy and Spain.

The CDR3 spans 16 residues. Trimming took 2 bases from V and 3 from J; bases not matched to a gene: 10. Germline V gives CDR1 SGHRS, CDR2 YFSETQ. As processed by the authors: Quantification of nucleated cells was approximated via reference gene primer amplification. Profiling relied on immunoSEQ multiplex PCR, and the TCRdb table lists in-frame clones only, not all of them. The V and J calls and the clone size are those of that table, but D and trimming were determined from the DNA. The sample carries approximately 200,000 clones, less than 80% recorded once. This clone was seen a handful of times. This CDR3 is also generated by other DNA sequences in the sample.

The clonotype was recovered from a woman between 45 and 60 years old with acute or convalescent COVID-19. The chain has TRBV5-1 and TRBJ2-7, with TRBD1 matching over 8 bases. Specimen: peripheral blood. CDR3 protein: CASSFTGQGASYEQYF. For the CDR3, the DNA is TGCGCCAGCAGCTTTACCGGACAGGGTGCAAGCTACGAGCAGTACTTC.